This passage covers 21 T cell receptor beta chains from one sample sequenced in a study of blood T cell repertoires in COVID-19. Here immunoSEQ multiplex PCR was the method, and the copy in TCRdb shows in-frame clones only, minus some. Here the sample spans approximately 230,000 clones, roughly three quarters being singletons. The sample was peripheral blood. The receptors were sampled from a woman between 35 and 50 years old with active or convalescent COVID-19.

V is TRBV27 and J is TRBJ1-6, with unresolved D. Trimming shortened V by 2 bases and J by 5 bases, and 16 bases separated the two germline ends. Germline V CDR1 and CDR2: MNHEY, SMNVEV (reference sequence). There are 17 residues in the CDR3. This chain's CDR3 is CASSLTSAAVNNSPLHF. The CDR3 DNA follows: TGTGCCAGCAGTTTAACGTCGGCGGCAGTAAATAATTCACCCCTCCACTTT.

This clone was found a few times. This sequence joins TRBV7-9 and TRBJ2-2; D unclear. Trimming shortened V by 3 bases and J by 13 bases, and 15 bases separated the two germline ends. The CDR3 contains 13 residues. Germline V CDR1 and CDR2: SEHNR, FQNEAQ (reference sequence). The CDR3 sequence is CASSFIAPGVLFF. CDR3 nucleotide sequence: TGTGCCAGCAGCTTCATCGCACCCGGTGTGCTGTTTTTT. Combining the CDR3 with reference TRBV7-9 and TRBJ2-2 gives the whole variable domain DTGVSQNPRHKITKRGQNVTFRCDPISEHNRLYWYRQTLGQGPEFLTYFQNEAQLEKSRLLSDRFSAERPKGSFSTLEIQRTEQGDSAMYLCASSFIAPGVLFFGEGSRLTVL.

In its sample, this clone was seen a few times. This sequence joins TRBV11-1 and TRBJ1-1; no clear D. V lost 1 base and J 4 bases, leaving 10 bases between the germline ends. The germline V gene encodes CDR1 SGHAT and CDR2 FQDESV (reference sequence). CDR3 size: 14 residues. Here the CDR3 reads CASSLGRRGTEAFF. The CDR3 nucleotides are TGTGCCAGCAGCTTAGGTCGCAGAGGCACTGAAGCTTTCTTT.

In DNA form, the CDR3 reads TGCGCCAGCAGCCAAGATCTTTTGTCGGATGAGCAGTTCTTC. Its translation: CASSQDLLSDEQFF. The chain is built from TRBV4-1 and TRBJ2-1; D is unresolved. The germline gives CDR1 MGHRA, CDR2 YSYEKL. CDR3 length: 14 amino acids. Deletions cut 0 bases from V and 8 bases from J, with 11 bases between.

The rearrangement uses TRBV12-3 or TRBV12-4 and TRBJ2-7, with D maybe TRBD1 (6 bases). V gave up 6 bases and J gave up 8 bases, with 17 bases separating them. The CDR3 extends over 13 amino acids. The CDR3 DNA reads as TGTGCCAGCAGCCAAACCGGGACAAACAAGCAGTACTTC. It yields the protein CASSQTGTNKQYF.

J is TRBJ1-2 and V is TRBV6-5, with 8 bases identical to TRBD1. This CDR3 comprises 14 residues. The germline V gene encodes CDR1 MNHEY and CDR2 SVGAGI. V was pared by 7 bases and J by 5 bases, with 9 bases of the junction left unmatched. The CDR3 loop is CASTEHGTGYGYTF. The CDR3 nucleotides are TGTGCCAGCACCGAACATGGGACAGGATATGGCTACACCTTC.

The J gene is TRBJ1-2, the V gene TRBV6-6; D is possibly TRBD1 (6 bases). This CDR3 spans 13 amino acids. Per the germline V gene, CDR1 is MNHNY and CDR2 is SVGAGI (reference sequence). Between the trimmed V and J ends, which lost 4 bases and 4 bases, there was a span of 10 bases. The CDR3 DNA sequence: TGTGCCAGCAGTTCCACAGGGAGCTATGGCTACACCTTC. This codes for CASSSTGSYGYTF.

V usage is TRBV2 and J usage is TRBJ1-4; D remains ambiguous. Germline CDR1 SNHLY, CDR2 FYNNEI. V was clipped by 6 bases and J by 3 bases, with 11 bases between them. The CDR3 is 14 residues long. CDR3 nucleotide sequence: TGTGCCAGCAGCGTCGGGTGGGCTAATGAAAAACTGTTTTTT. This codes for CASSVGWANEKLFF.

The chain employs TRBV4-1 and TRBJ2-5, with a possible D match to TRBD1 (5 bases). Germline V gene sequence: CDR1 MGHRA, CDR2 YSYEKL. Trimming cost V 1 base and J 7 bases, with 10 bases left between them. This CDR3 spans 13 amino acids. The CDR3 here is CASSQVQGPTQYF. The DNA for the CDR3 is TGCGCCAGCAGCCAAGTCCAGGGCCCGACCCAGTACTTC.

The chain links TRBV3-1 (or the pseudogene TRBV3-2) to TRBJ1-1, with D hard to call. The CDR3 totals 17 residues. The germline gives CDR1 LGHDT, CDR2 YNNKEL (reference sequence). Trimming took 1 base from V and 0 from J, leaving 15 bases between them. The CDR3 sequence is CASSQAVRTIMNTEAFF. For the CDR3, the DNA is TGTGCCAGCAGCCAAGCCGTCCGGACTATCATGAACACTGAAGCTTTCTTT.

V is TRBV6-2 or TRBV6-3 and J is TRBJ2-1, with TRBD2 identical over 11 bases. Trimming at V came to 1 base and at J to 4 bases, leaving 6 bases not matched to a gene. The germline V gene has CDR1 MNHEY and CDR2 SVGEGT. The CDR3 sequence is 17 residues long. In nucleotides, the CDR3 is TGTGCCAGCAGTTACTTCAGACTAGCGGGAACATACAATGAGCAGTTCTTC. It is translated as CASSYFRLAGTYNEQFF.

This clone has just a few counts. This chain links TRBV5-4 with TRBJ1-1; 8 bases align to TRBD1. With 4 bases clipped from V and 1 base from J, the junction kept 9 bases outside the gene matches. In germline, CDR1 is SGHNT, CDR2 YYREEE (reference sequence). The CDR3 sequence is 16 residues long. This chain's CDR3 is CASSKTGAERNTEAFF. The CDR3 region has the DNA TGTGCCAGCAGCAAGACAGGGGCCGAGAGGAACACTGAAGCTTTCTTT.

J is TRBJ2-2 and V is TRBV5-1; D gene unclear. Trimming took off 4 bases at V and 2 bases at J, with 6 bases between the two ends. Germline CDR1 reads SGHRS; CDR2 reads YFSETQ. The CDR3 has 13 residues. The DNA for the CDR3 is TGCGCCAGCAGCCTTAAAAACACCGGGGAGCTGTTTTTT. Translated, it gives CASSLKNTGELFF. Together with reference TRBV5-1 and TRBJ2-2, the CDR3 gives the full variable domain: KAGVTQTPRYLIKTRGQQVTLSCSPISGHRSVSWYQQTPGQGLQFLFEYFSETQRNKGNFPGRFSGRQFSNSRSEMNVSTLELGDSALYLCASSLKNTGELFFGEGSRLTVL.

The chain carries TRBV3-1 (or the pseudogene TRBV3-2) and TRBJ1-1, with 11 bases identical to TRBD1. There are 17 residues in the CDR3. The V gene's germline CDR1 is LGHDT and CDR2 YNNKEL (reference sequence). With V trimmed by 3 bases and J by 5 bases, 11 bases remained unmatched. In nucleotides, the CDR3 is TGTGCCAGCAGCCACCCCAAACAGGGGACAGGGGGAACTGAAGCTTTCTTT. Translating gives CASSHPKQGTGGTEAFF.

The chain combines TRBV7-2 with TRBJ2-3, with D possibly matching TRBD1 (6 bases). Trimming took off 4 bases at V and 10 bases at J, with 12 bases between the two ends. Germline V CDR1 and CDR2: SGHTA, FQGNSA. CDR3 size: 12 residues. The CDR3 DNA is TGTGCCAGCAGCTCAAACAGGGACGCGCAGTATTTT. Its protein is CASSSNRDAQYF.

V usage is TRBV5-1 and J usage is TRBJ2-2; 10 bases agree with TRBD1. V was clipped by 0 bases and J by 5 bases; unmatched bases: 1. Germline CDR1 and CDR2: SGHRS and YFSETQ. The length of the CDR3 is 15 residues. The CDR3 bases are TGCGCCAGCAGCTTGGGGGGACAGGGGACCGGGGAGCTGTTTTTT. It encodes CASSLGGQGTGELFF.

The chain joins TRBV10-3 to TRBJ1-4; 8 bases line up with TRBD1. From germline, CDR1 is ENHRY and CDR2 SYGVKD. The V and J ends lost 6 bases and 6 bases, in that order; junction bases with no gene match: 9. This CDR3 contains 15 residues. CDR3 in amino acids: CAIRDSGGAHEKLFF. The CDR3 DNA sequence: TGTGCCATCAGAGATTCAGGGGGCGCCCATGAAAAACTGTTTTTT.

The chain joins TRBV28 to TRBJ1-1; tentatively, D is TRBD1 (5 bases). Germline V gene lookup returns CDR1 MDHEN and CDR2 SYDVKM. Between the trimmed V and J ends, which lost 5 bases and 4 bases, there was a span of 14 bases. The CDR3 contains 14 residues. The CDR3 DNA is TGTGCCAGCAGTGATCCGACAGTCCCCACTGAAGCTTTCTTT. It translates to CASSDPTVPTEAFF.

The chain joins TRBV2 to TRBJ1-2; 9 bases agree with TRBD1. This CDR3 has 10 residues. CDR1 and CDR2 (germline): SNHLY, FYNNEI. Unmatched junction bases numbered 2, after V lost 11 bases and J lost 7 bases. The CDR3 region has the DNA TGTGCCGGACAGGGGACTGGCTACACCTTC. Its translation is CAGQGTGYTF. Variable domain in full (rest from reference TRBV2 and TRBJ1-2): EPEVTQTPSHQVTQMGQEVILRCVPISNHLYFYWYRQILGQKVEFLVSFYNNEISEKSEIFDDQFSVERPDGSNFTLKIRSTKLEDSAMYFCAGQGTGYTFGSGTRLTVV.

This chain connects TRBV4-1 to TRBJ2-7; no clear D. CDR1 MGHRA and CDR2 YSYEKL come from the germline V gene. This CDR3 has 14 residues. Trimming removed 1 base at V and 0 bases at J, with 7 bases between. This chain's CDR3 is CASSQGHISYEQYF. The CDR3 nucleotides are TGCGCCAGCAGCCAAGGACATATCTCCTACGAGCAGTACTTC.

This chain links TRBV10-3 with TRBJ2-1; 11 bases match TRBD2. The CDR3 covers 14 residues. Trimming removed 10 bases from V and 4 bases from J; junction bases left unmatched: 6. Germline V lookup: CDR1 ENHRY, CDR2 SYGVKD. The CDR3 DNA follows: TGTGCCACGGGTAGCGGGGGGGCTTACAATGAGCAGTTCTTC. Its translation: CATGSGGAYNEQFF.